Listed here are 28 T cell receptor beta chains from one sample, sequenced in a study of control samples from healthy donors and cancer patients. TCRdb keeps only in-frame clones here, not all; method: immunoSEQ multiplex PCR. The sample lists some 150,000 clones, about nine tenths occurring once. Source material: blood. The receptors were gathered from a man aged 25 to 40 in good health.

Details on this clone: One end of the junction is discordant with germline, which a read error may explain. The CDR3 region has the DNA TGTGCCAGCAGCTTAATGCAGCCGATTAACTCCTACGAGCAGTGCTTC. It translates to CASSLMQPINSYEQCF. The chain has TRBV7-2 and TRBJ2-7; no clear D gene. This CDR3 is 16 amino acids long. Germline V gene data show CDR1 as SGHTA and CDR2 as FQGNSA.

V gene TRBV7-6 combines with J gene TRBJ1-5; 10 bases match TRBD1. This CDR3 is 17 amino acids long. Germline lookup yields CDR1 SGHVS and CDR2 FNYEAQ. With V trimmed by 5 bases and J by 6 bases, 13 bases remained unmatched. CDR3 sequence: CASSRLTGTGVSQPQHF. DNA of the CDR3: TGTGCCAGCAGCAGACTCACCGGGACAGGGGTCAGTCAGCCCCAGCATTTT.

This chain uses TRBV9 with TRBJ2-3; 13 bases are a match to TRBD2. Germline V lookup: CDR1 SGDLS, CDR2 YYNGEE. The trim removed 6 bases at V and 4 bases at J, leaving 5 bases unmatched. This CDR3 comprises 15 residues. The CDR3, as DNA: TGTGCCAGCACGACTAGCGGGAGGCCGGCAGATACGCAGTATTTT. Translated, it gives CASTTSGRPADTQYF.

The chain links TRBV7-2 to TRBJ1-5, with D possibly being TRBD1 (6 bases). Trimming cost V 5 bases and J 3 bases, with 14 bases left between them. The CDR3 loop spans 15 amino acids. Looked up from germline, CDR1 is SGHTA and CDR2 is FQGNSA. The CDR3 bases are TGTGCCAGCAGCATCACAGGGATGAACAATCAGCCCCAGCATTTT. Amino acid sequence: CASSITGMNNQPQHF.

V gene TRBV7-2 combines with J gene TRBJ2-1; TRBD2 matches at 11 bases. The J segment lost 8 bases and the V segment lost 2 bases, leaving 8 bases of the junction unmatched. Germline loops: CDR1 SGHTA, CDR2 FQGNSA. CDR3 length: 16 residues. DNA of the CDR3: TGTGCCAGCAGCTTATTGGCTAGCGGGGGGTTAGATGAGCAGTTCTTC. This translates into CASSLLASGGLDEQFF.

The V and J genes are TRBV5-5 and TRBJ2-3; no reliable D call. The germline gives CDR1 SGHKS, CDR2 YYEKEE (reference sequence). This CDR3 has 11 amino acids. Between the trimmed V and J ends, which lost 6 bases and 4 bases, there was a span of 6 bases. CDR3 sequence (DNA): TGTGCCAGCACCCCCTCAGATACGCAGTATTTT. It is translated as CASTPSDTQYF.

The CDR3 sequence is CASSPARVTDTQYF. CDR3 in DNA: TGTGCCAGCAGCCCCGCCCGCGTCACAGATACGCAGTATTTT. The chain combines TRBV7-2 with TRBJ2-3; D gene ambiguous. The ends were cut back, 5 bases at V and 2 bases at J, with 11 bases in the middle. Germline values: CDR1 SGHTA, CDR2 FQGNSA. This CDR3 region has 14 residues.

The chain links TRBV27 to TRBJ2-2; D remains unclear. CDR1 and CDR2 (germline): MNHEY, SMNVEV (reference sequence). CDR3 length equals 12 residues. The V and J ends lost 1 base and 7 bases respectively, with 4 bases between them. The CDR3 nucleotides read TGTGCCAGCAGTTTATTTCTCGGGGAGCTGTTTTTT. This translates into CASSLFLGELFF.

This chain connects TRBV6-5 to TRBJ1-1, with D unclear. V was shortened by 2 bases and J by 0 bases, with 10 bases between the two germline ends. CDR1 is MNHEY, CDR2 SVGAGI, per germline. The CDR3 sequence is 15 residues long. CDR3 protein: CASSYGVGLNTEAFF. For the CDR3, the DNA is TGTGCCAGCAGTTACGGAGTAGGTCTGAACACTGAAGCTTTCTTT.

The rearrangement joins TRBV7-8 to TRBJ1-1, with 8 bases lining up with TRBD1. This CDR3 has 19 amino acids. Germline lookup yields CDR1 SGHVS and CDR2 FQNEAQ. V lost 5 bases and J lost 4; bases outside the gene matches: 21. Here the CDR3 DNA reads TGTGCCAGCAGCCAAAGGACAGGGCTAAGGCCTGGAATTGGCACTGAAGCTTTCTTT. Translated, it gives CASSQRTGLRPGIGTEAFF.

The chain combines TRBV6-2 or TRBV6-3 with TRBJ1-1, with D hard to call. The CDR3 contains 12 residues. V was cut by 2 bases and J by 7 bases, with 8 bases left in between. Germline CDR1 and CDR2: MNHEY and SVGEGT. The CDR3 loop reads CASSYPGGEAFF. The DNA for the CDR3 is TGTGCCAGCAGTTACCCGGGCGGTGAAGCTTTCTTT.

This chain uses TRBV6-4 with TRBJ2-3; 8 bases fit TRBD2. Germline lookup yields CDR1 MRHNA and CDR2 SNTAGT. The CDR3 length is 17 residues. After removal of 0 bases from V and 0 bases from J, the junction contained 5 bases not matched to a gene. Here the CDR3 DNA reads TGTGCCAGCAGTGACTCACACCGCGGGGGGAGCACAGATACGCAGTATTTT. The encoded protein is CASSDSHRGGSTDTQYF.

V is TRBV7-9 and J is TRBJ1-1; D remains ambiguous. With 1 base removed from V and 4 bases from J, the gap between germline ends came to 10 bases. Looked up from germline, CDR1 is SEHNR and CDR2 is FQNEAQ (reference sequence). CDR3 length: 14 amino acids. The CDR3 DNA follows: TGTGCCAGCAGCTTAGTCACTGGATTCACTGAAGCTTTCTTT. Translated: CASSLVTGFTEAFF.

The chain has TRBV4-1 and TRBJ1-6; no clear D gene. CDR3 size: 17 residues. Germline CDR1 is MGHRA and CDR2 is YSYEKL. Trimming took 1 base from V and 5 from J, leaving 15 bases between them. CDR3 in amino acids: CASSQGPPGINNSPLHF. The CDR3 bases are TGCGCCAGCAGCCAAGGACCCCCAGGTATCAATAATTCACCCCTCCACTTT.

This chain connects TRBV29-1 to TRBJ2-1, with no clear D. Trimming took off 3 bases at V and 8 bases at J, with 17 bases between the two ends. CDR3 length equals 14 residues. CDR1 and CDR2 (germline): SQVTM, ANQGSEA. Here the CDR3 reads CSVDRFGSSDEQFF. The DNA for the CDR3 is TGCAGCGTTGATCGGTTCGGGTCCTCCGATGAGCAGTTCTTC.

The rearrangement joins TRBV7-2 to TRBJ1-3; D is unclear. The CDR3 is made up of 14 amino acids. Per germline, CDR1 SGHTA and CDR2 FQGNSA. The V end lost 1 base, the J end lost 0 bases, and 4 bases lay between the germline ends. Written as DNA, the CDR3 is TGTGCCAGCAGCTTAGGGGGCTCTGGAAACACCATATATTTT. Amino acid sequence: CASSLGGSGNTIYF. Drawing the rest from reference TRBV7-2 and TRBJ1-3, the complete variable domain is GAGVSQSPSNKVTEKGKDVELRCDPISGHTALYWYRQSLGQGLEFLIYFQGNSAPDKSGLPSDRFSAERTGGSVSTLTIQRTQQEDSAVYLCASSLGGSGNTIYFGEGSWLTVV.

This chain's CDR3 is CASSPLQGARAYEQYF. The CDR3 coding sequence is TGTGCCAGCTCACCGCTACAGGGGGCGCGAGCCTACGAGCAGTACTTC. The chain uses TRBV18 and TRBJ2-7; 9 bases line up with TRBD1. Per germline, CDR1 KGHSH and CDR2 LQKENI. Germline trimming cut 3 bases from V and 2 bases from J; bases unmatched to any gene: 8. The CDR3 consists of 16 residues.

This chain uses TRBV5-1 with TRBJ2-7; D gene ambiguous. There are 13 residues in the CDR3. Germline V lookup: CDR1 SGHRS, CDR2 YFSETQ. Trimming removed 4 bases from V and 2 bases from J, with 10 bases in between. The CDR3 coding sequence is TGCGCCAGCAGCATGCCTGGGACCTACGAGCAGTACTTC. Protein sequence: CASSMPGTYEQYF.

The chain links TRBV6-5 to TRBJ1-5; no clear D. Per the germline V gene, CDR1 is MNHEY and CDR2 is SVGAGI. V dropped 0 bases and J dropped 0 bases, with 6 bases sitting between them. The length of the CDR3 is 15 residues. The CDR3 reads CASSYSHLSNQPQHF. The CDR3 DNA reads TGTGCCAGCAGTTACTCGCACCTTAGCAATCAGCCCCAGCATTTT.

The rearrangement uses TRBV2 and TRBJ1-5; perhaps TRBD1 as D (6 bases). The ends were cut back, 7 bases at V and 2 bases at J, with 15 bases in the middle. CDR1 is SNHLY and CDR2 is FYNNEI in the germline V gene. The CDR3 consists of 15 residues. Here the CDR3 DNA reads TGTGCCAGCACCGAGGGGGGATTTGGCAATCAGCCCCAGCATTTT. It translates to CASTEGGFGNQPQHF. Based on the CDR3 plus reference TRBV2 and TRBJ1-5, the full variable domain is EPEVTQTPSHQVTQMGQEVILRCVPISNHLYFYWYRQILGQKVEFLVSFYNNEISEKSEIFDDQFSVERPDGSNFTLKIRSTKLEDSAMYFCASTEGGFGNQPQHFGDGTRLSIL.

This clone appeared a single time. The chain carries TRBV19 and TRBJ2-3, with 8 nucleotides matching TRBD2. Germline V CDR1 and CDR2: LNHDA, SQIVND (reference sequence). This CDR3 contains 14 residues. The V segment lost 4 bases and the J segment 5 bases; nucleotides outside the gene matches: 5. The CDR3 sequence: CASSNTGGRDTQYF. CDR3 DNA: TGTGCCAGTAGTAACACGGGGGGGCGAGATACGCAGTATTTT.

The rearrangement links TRBV6-2 or TRBV6-3 to TRBJ2-3; D is tentatively TRBD1 or TRBD2 (5 bases each). The CDR3 runs to 16 residues. The germline V and J ends were trimmed by 4 bases and 1 base, with 15 bases remaining between them. CDR1 is MNHEY and CDR2 is SVGEGT in the germline V gene. CDR3 sequence: CASSSRPGRGTDTQYF. CDR3 in DNA: TGTGCCAGCAGTTCCCGACCGGGACGAGGCACAGATACGCAGTATTTT.

The chain employs TRBV5-1 and TRBJ1-2; perhaps TRBD1 as D (6 bases). The CDR3 has 13 residues. V was clipped by 10 bases and J by 4 bases, with 17 bases between them. The germline V gene has CDR1 SGHRS and CDR2 YFSETQ. CDR3 coding DNA: TGCGCCGTACGCCCAACAGGGAGCTATGGCTACACCTTC. Protein product: CAVRPTGSYGYTF.

The CDR3 region has the DNA TGCAGCGTTGACTTTTCCTCTGGGGCCAACGTCCTGACTTTC. Its protein product is CSVDFSSGANVLTF. The chain has TRBV29-1 and TRBJ2-6, with unresolved D. CDR3 length: 14 residues. V lost 3 bases, J lost 0 bases, and 6 bases lay in between. The germline gives CDR1 SQVTM, CDR2 ANQGSEA.

This sequence joins TRBV24-1 and TRBJ2-3, with 7 bases lining up with TRBD2. With 5 bases clipped from V and 5 bases from J, the junction kept 9 bases outside the gene matches. There are 15 residues in the CDR3. Looked up from germline, CDR1 is KGHDR and CDR2 is SFDVKD. CDR3 DNA: TGTGCCACCAGTGCCGGCGCGGGGAGGGGAGATACGCAGTATTTT. Protein sequence: CATSAGAGRGDTQYF.

The V gene is TRBV5-8, the J gene TRBJ1-4, with D possibly being TRBD1 (6 bases). CDR3 size: 15 residues. Germline lookup yields CDR1 SGHTS and CDR2 YDEGEE. Trimming shortened V by 4 bases and J by 2 bases, and 12 bases separated the two germline ends. The CDR3 bases are TGTGCCAGCAGCCCCTCAGGGGCTACTAATGAAAAACTGTTTTTT. This codes for CASSPSGATNEKLFF.

The V and J genes are TRBV19 and TRBJ1-2, with TRBD1 matching 7 bases. CDR3 size: 15 residues. In germline, CDR1 is LNHDA, CDR2 SQIVND (reference sequence). V trimming: 5 bases; J trimming: 0 bases; junction bases outside the gene matches: 6. CDR3 bases: TGTGCCAGTAGTTCCGGACAGGCAGCTAACTATGGCTACACCTTC. Residues: CASSSGQAANYGYTF.

The rearrangement joins TRBV13 to TRBJ1-5; 9 nucleotides agree with TRBD1. CDR1 is PRHDT, CDR2 FYEKMQ, per germline (reference sequence). The CDR3 has 17 amino acids. V lost 3 bases and J lost 1; bases outside the gene matches: 7. The CDR3 loop reads CASSFQDRGPSNQPQHF. The DNA of the CDR3 is TGTGCCAGCAGCTTTCAGGACAGGGGTCCCAGCAATCAGCCCCAGCATTTT.